The next 25 T cell receptor beta chains were all read from a single sample in a study of blood T cells in healthy people across ages. Primers used in a second PCR of roughly 6 to 12 cycles were a sample-barcoded 5' primer and a J-beta primer mix. One entry per CDR3 protein, called by TCRdb with MiXCR from the 5' RACE reads. The sample has fewer than 2,000,000 distinct CDR3 sequences; approximately 32% are singletons. The sequencing input was blood. These receptor sequences come from a woman in her twenties or thirties in good health.

This clonotype came up many times. This chain connects TRBV2 to TRBJ2-3; no reliable D call. Per germline, CDR1 SNHLY and CDR2 FYNNEI. Trimming shortened V by 3 bases and J by 4 bases, and 8 bases separated the two germline ends. There are 13 residues in the CDR3. In nucleotides, the CDR3 is TGTGCCAGCAGTGATGGATCTTCAGATACGCAGTATTTT. Its protein is CASSDGSSDTQYF.

The chain uses TRBV6-6 and TRBJ1-5; D remains ambiguous. CDR1 MNHNY and CDR2 SVGAGI come from the germline V gene (reference sequence). The V and J ends lost 2 bases and 6 bases respectively, with 17 bases between them. This CDR3 comprises 16 residues. CDR3 in DNA: TGTGCCAGCAGTTACCACCTCGTAGAGGGAGGTCAGCCCCAGCATTTT. Residues: CASSYHLVEGGQPQHF.

This clonotype was counted many times. Being one base from a much bigger clone, this may be a read error. The chain is built from TRBV3-1 and TRBJ2-7; the D gene is possibly TRBD1 (6 bases). With 0 bases removed from V and 2 bases from J, the gap between germline ends came to 14 bases. The CDR3 covers 16 residues. Germline CDR1 reads LGHDT; CDR2 reads YNNKEL (reference sequence). CDR3 residues: CASSQERTAATYEQYF. CDR3 in DNA: TGTGCCAGCAGCCAAGAGCGGACAGCAGCAACCTACGAGCAGTACTTC.

This rearrangement joins TRBV7-9 to TRBJ2-1; D not certain. Trimming removed 3 bases from V and 7 bases from J, with 7 bases in between. This CDR3 comprises 12 residues. Germline CDR1 and CDR2: SEHNR and FQNEAQ (reference sequence). The CDR3 loop reads CASSFMRNEQFF. Written as DNA, the CDR3 is TGTGCCAGCAGCTTTATGCGGAATGAGCAGTTCTTC.

The J gene is TRBJ2-3, the V gene TRBV11-1; 13 nucleotides match TRBD2. Germline V gene sequence: CDR1 SGHAT, CDR2 FQDESV (reference sequence). The CDR3 length is 19 residues. The V and J ends lost 5 bases and 5 bases, in that order; junction bases with no gene match: 16. The CDR3 bases are TGTGCCAGCAGCCCCGGGCCCCCACTAGCGGGGGGGCCCGGAGATACGCAGTATTTT. It is translated as CASSPGPPLAGGPGDTQYF.

This clonotype was counted only a few times. This sequence joins TRBV6-2 or TRBV6-3 and TRBJ2-3; 14 nucleotides agree with TRBD2. The germline V gene encodes CDR1 MNHEY and CDR2 SVGEGT. CDR3 length: 17 residues. V shed 4 bases and J 5 bases; nucleotides not matched to a gene: 8. CDR3 sequence (DNA): TGTGCCAGCAGTTTGGGGGGACTAGCGGGAGTACAAGATACGCAGTATTTT. This encodes CASSLGGLAGVQDTQYF.

The chain joins TRBV27 to TRBJ1-4, with D perhaps TRBD1 (5 bases). Trimming shortened V by 8 bases and J by 2 bases, and 18 bases separated the two germline ends. The CDR3 is 16 amino acids. Germline-derived CDR1 and CDR2 are MNHEY and SMNVEV (reference sequence). CDR3 region: CASAVQGFRTNEKLFF. CDR3 DNA sequence: TGTGCCAGCGCGGTCCAGGGATTTAGGACTAATGAAAAACTGTTTTTT.

The CDR3 coding sequence is TGTGCCAGCAGCTTGGGGTTCAGGATAGCAGGGGGGTTAACTGAAGCTTTCTTT. Protein: CASSLGFRIAGGLTEAFF. V usage is TRBV5-5 and J usage is TRBJ1-1; 7 nucleotides align to TRBD1. The CDR3 sequence is 18 residues long. V trimming: 0 bases; J trimming: 5 bases; junction bases outside the gene matches: 16. Germline V gives CDR1 SGHKS, CDR2 YYEKEE (reference sequence).

Regarding this clonotype: A much bigger clone sits one base away, suggesting this may be a read error. The chain couples TRBV29-1 to TRBJ2-7; D ambiguous. Germline V lookup: CDR1 SQVTM, CDR2 ANQGSEA. This CDR3 contains 13 residues. V shed 5 bases and J shed 6 bases, with 17 bases lying between them. The CDR3 coding sequence is TGCAGCGTTACTACAAAAAACTCCCTCGAGCAGTACTTC. Protein sequence: CSVTTKNSLEQYF.

The chain recombines TRBV20-1 with TRBJ2-1; maybe TRBD2 (5 bases). The germline V and J ends were trimmed by 3 bases and 0 bases, with 12 bases remaining between them. CDR1 and CDR2 from the germline V gene are DFQATT and SNEGSKA (reference sequence). CDR3 length: 15 amino acids. The CDR3 bases are TGCAGTGCTAGCCGGACTGGTAGCTCCTACAATGAGCAGTTCTTC. It specifies CSASRTGSSYNEQFF.

The chain has TRBV6-2 or TRBV6-3 and TRBJ2-1, with TRBD2 matching 7 bases. Losses at the gene ends were 7 bases for V and 5 bases for J; bases not matched to a gene: 5. The germline V gene has CDR1 MNHEY and CDR2 SVGEGT. This CDR3 spans 13 amino acids. CDR3 in amino acids: CASTLRGNNEQFF. The CDR3 nucleotides read TGTGCCAGCACCTTGCGGGGGAACAATGAGCAGTTCTTC.

The V gene is TRBV6-1, the J gene TRBJ2-1; 7 bases match TRBD2. The end of the DNA fits TRBJ2-7 better, so the J call may be wrong. Germline CDR1 MNHNS, CDR2 SASEGT. The length of the CDR3 is 15 residues. The DNA of the CDR3 is TGTGCCAGCAGTGAGTCTCCTGGCGGGAGCTACGAGCAGTACTTC. It specifies CASSESPGGSYEQYF.

The V gene is TRBV3-1, the J gene TRBJ2-5; D is perhaps TRBD1 or TRBD2 (5 bases each). The CDR3 runs 15 residues. Per germline, CDR1 LGHDT and CDR2 YNNKEL (reference sequence). The ends were cut back, 4 bases at V and 7 bases at J, with 19 bases in the middle. This chain's CDR3 is CASSPLVGAPRTQYF. In nucleotides, the CDR3 is TGTGCCAGCAGCCCTTTGGTCGGGGCCCCAAGGACCCAGTACTTC.

This chain uses TRBV7-9 with TRBJ2-1; TRBD2 is a possible D gene (5 bases). Germline CDR1 and CDR2: SEHNR and FQNEAQ (reference sequence). The CDR3 is made up of 14 amino acids. The V end was cut by 3 bases, the J end by 4 bases, with 10 bases between. The CDR3 is CASSFGNLYNEQFF. The CDR3 DNA is TGTGCCAGCAGCTTCGGGAACCTATACAATGAGCAGTTCTTC.

This clonotype was observed a handful of times. V and J are TRBV27 and TRBJ2-5; D remains ambiguous. This CDR3 is 14 amino acids long. V was clipped by 5 bases and J by 4 bases, with 14 bases between them. Germline V gene lookup returns CDR1 MNHEY and CDR2 SMNVEV (reference sequence). DNA of the CDR3: TGTGCCAGCAGTCGAACACCGGGCTTAGAGACCCAGTACTTC. Residues: CASSRTPGLETQYF.

The gene calls are TRBV28 and TRBJ1-2; a weak D match, TRBD1 (6 bases). The V gene lost 2 bases and the J gene lost 3 bases, with 19 bases spanning the gap. The CDR3 loop spans 17 amino acids. Germline V gives CDR1 MDHEN, CDR2 SYDVKM. The chain's CDR3 is CASSLRGPGVVDYGYTF. In DNA form, the CDR3 reads TGTGCCAGCAGTTTAAGGGGCCCAGGGGTCGTGGACTATGGCTACACCTTC.

This clonotype was seen a handful of times. The chain has TRBV15 and TRBJ2-1, with 11 nucleotides matching TRBD2. Losses at the gene ends were 7 bases for V and 7 bases for J; bases not matched to a gene: 12. CDR3 length equals 16 residues. CDR1 LNHNV and CDR2 YYDKDF come from the germline V gene (reference sequence). The CDR3 sequence: CATTQGIGLAGNEQFF. CDR3 in DNA: TGTGCCACCACCCAGGGTATAGGACTAGCGGGTAATGAGCAGTTCTTC.

The sample holds many counts of this clonotype. This sequence joins TRBV4-1 and TRBJ2-5; unclear D gene. The germline gives CDR1 MGHRA, CDR2 YSYEKL. The V end was cut by 1 base, the J end by 1 base, with 4 bases between. The CDR3 length is 13 residues. The CDR3 DNA reads as TGCGCCAGCAGCCAAGTCAGCCAAGAGACCCAGTACTTC. Translated: CASSQVSQETQYF.

In regard to this clonotype: A clone one base away is much larger, so this may be a read error. This sequence joins TRBV28 and TRBJ2-6, with 8 bases that match TRBD1. Germline CDR1 is MDHEN and CDR2 is SYDVKM. The CDR3 has 15 residues. CDR3 loop: CASSRTGSGAKVLTF. The CDR3 DNA sequence: TGTGCCAGCAGCCGGACAGGGTCTGGGGCCAAGGTCCTGACTTTC.

There are many counts of this clonotype. CDR3 loop: CASSSGRDLYNSPLHF. The CDR3 DNA follows: TGTGCCAGCAGCTCCGGCAGGGATTTGTATAATTCACCCCTCCACTTT. The chain combines TRBV7-8 with TRBJ1-6; D perhaps matches TRBD1 (5 bases). Trimming shortened V by 4 bases and J by 4 bases, and 14 bases separated the two germline ends. The CDR3 extends over 16 amino acids. Germline CDR1 and CDR2: SGHVS and FQNEAQ.

The V and J genes are TRBV5-1 and TRBJ1-4; D is ambiguous. This CDR3 has 14 amino acids. Germline assignment: CDR1 SGHRS and CDR2 YFSETQ. Trimming removed 4 bases at V and 8 bases at J, with 15 bases between. Written as DNA, the CDR3 is TGCGCCAGCAGCCGAGATCACAGCGGGGAAAAACTGTTTTTT. It codes for CASSRDHSGEKLFF.

The J gene is TRBJ2-5, the V gene TRBV5-1; 9 bases map to TRBD2. Trimming took 7 bases from V and 3 from J; bases not matched to a gene: 13. The CDR3 runs to 16 residues. Germline V gene data show CDR1 as SGHRS and CDR2 as YFSETQ. The DNA of the CDR3 is TGCGCCAGCTCGCAACACGGGACTAGCTATGAAGAGACCCAGTACTTC. Encoded protein: CASSQHGTSYEETQYF.

This clonotype showed up many times. The V gene is TRBV15, the J gene TRBJ2-1; 10 bases map to TRBD2. The CDR3 contains 17 residues. V shed 2 bases, J shed 3 bases, and the junction held 7 bases outside the gene matches. CDR1 is LNHNV and CDR2 is YYDKDF in the germline V gene (reference sequence). This CDR3 reads CATSRTAGTSVYNEQFF. The CDR3 DNA reads as TGTGCCACCAGCAGAACCGCTGGGACTAGCGTCTACAATGAGCAGTTCTTC.

In regard to this clonotype: One junction end disagrees with the germline gene, perhaps due to a read error. V and J are TRBV7-6 and TRBJ2-1; D may be TRBD1 (6 bases). Germline CDR1 is SGHVS and CDR2 is FNYEAQ. The CDR3 runs 12 residues. The CDR3 DNA reads TGTGCCCGCAGCTCACAGGGCAATGAGCAGTTCTTC. Translating gives CARSSQGNEQFF.

This rearrangement joins TRBV12-3 or TRBV12-4 to TRBJ1-2; no clear D. The CDR3 covers 14 residues. The V and J ends lost 4 bases and 2 bases respectively, with 11 bases between them. The CDR3 sequence: CASSSHDGNYGYTF. The CDR3 region has the DNA TGTGCCAGCAGTTCCCATGACGGAAACTATGGCTACACCTTC.